This T cell receptor beta chain came from a study of post-analysis software for immune sequencing data. As to this clonotype: The antigen is not known.

General study points: The study found TRBV5-6, TRBV5-1 and TRBV20-1 among about 5 TRBV segments more frequent in patients than controls.

This CDR3 is 12 amino acids long. The germline gives CDR1 SGHAT, CDR2 FQNNGV. Unique molecular identifiers were carried by the TCR beta cDNA libraries. In TCRdb, the PCR reads were re-called with MiXCR into one record per CDR3 protein. The sample has about 260,000 distinct CDR3 sequences, 36% seen once. Sequenced: blood. The chain carries TRBV11-2 and TRBJ2-5; D unclear. Judging by the DNA end, TRBJ2-7 fits better; the J call may be wrong. This sequence originates from a girl aged 5-17 years with multiple sclerosis. The CDR3 DNA is TGTGCCAGCAGCCCCCACGAGTACGAGCAGTACTTC. This translates into CASSPHEYEQYF.